The 4 T cell receptor beta chains in this list originate from one sample, sequenced in a study of response to subunit inactivated influenza vaccine. TCRdb reprocessed the RT-PCR reads with MiXCR, giving one entry per CDR3 protein. The data show roughly 160,000 distinct CDR3 sequences, 9.5% to 12% seen once. The sequences come from CD8+ T cells sorted from PBMCs, collected about 23 months after vaccination. The receptors come from a man aged 45-69 years who received an inactivated influenza vaccine.

This chain connects TRBV20-1 to TRBJ2-1, with TRBD2 identical over 9 bases. Trimming at V came to 3 bases and at J to 2 bases, leaving 5 bases not matched to a gene. Germline assignment: CDR1 DFQATT and CDR2 SNEGSKA (reference sequence). The CDR3 extends over 15 amino acids. The CDR3 reads CSASGPSGTYNEQFF. In DNA form, the CDR3 reads TGCAGTGCTAGTGGGCCTAGCGGGACCTACAATGAGCAGTTCTTC.

This clonotype was observed many times. The chain recombines TRBV28 with TRBJ2-7, with unresolved D. This CDR3 is 10 amino acids long. Trimming left V 4 bases short and J 6 bases short, with 4 bases between. Germline CDR1 and CDR2: MDHEN and SYDVKM. CDR3 coding DNA: TGTGCCAGCAGTTCATTCGAGCAGTACTTC. Encoded protein: CASSSFEQYF.

The genes are TRBV4-2 and TRBJ2-5; D gene unclear. V lost 0 bases and J lost 1, with 9 bases in between. From germline, CDR1 is LGHNA and CDR2 YNFKEQ. The CDR3 contains 15 residues. The CDR3, as DNA: TGTGCCAGCAGCCAAGAATTAAGCTCCCAAGAGACCCAGTACTTC. Translation: CASSQELSSQETQYF.

The chain combines TRBV5-1 with TRBJ2-2; D perhaps matches TRBD1 (5 bases). CDR1 and CDR2 from the germline V gene are SGHRS and YFSETQ. The CDR3 runs 15 residues. Trimming removed 1 base from V and 0 bases from J, with 7 bases in between. CDR3 protein: CASSLSRANTGELFF. Written as DNA, the CDR3 is TGCGCCAGCAGCTTGAGCAGGGCGAACACCGGGGAGCTGTTTTTT.